This entry is about one T cell receptor (beta chain). Its antigen is undetermined. Genomic DNA served as template for TCR beta VDJ and CDR3 profiling. TCRdb re-analysed the reads in MiXCR, keeping a single row per CDR3 protein. The top ten hold under 60% of the sample, which has roughly 180,000 distinct CDR3 sequences, 64% seen once. The sample comes from a study of CD8+CD57+ T cells in acquired aplastic anemia. Study-level information: Average DNA yield from sorted CD4+ and CD8+ cells was around 3 ug. Findings and limits, study-wide: With respect to CD8+ Simpson's diversity, patients and controls did not differ significantly.

V was pared by 4 bases and J by 8 bases, with 11 bases between. Germline CDR1 reads SGHTA; CDR2 reads FQGNSA. This CDR3 contains 12 residues. The sequence was collected from a human donor with severe aplastic anemia or a healthy control (not recorded which). The material sequenced was sorted CD4+, CD8+, or CD8+CD57+ T cells (not recorded which) from PBMCs. This chain links TRBV7-2 with TRBJ1-2, with D hard to call. The CDR3 DNA reads TGTGCCAGCAGCTACGACGGGTTAGGCTACACCTTC. Translating gives CASSYDGLGYTF.